Presented here are 8 T cell receptor beta chains from one specimen sequenced in a study of post-analysis software for immune sequencing data. Study-wide findings and caveats: Patients showed TRBV5-6, TRBV5-1 and TRBV20-1 among 4 or 5 TRBV segments more frequent than in controls.

Prepared TCR beta cDNA libraries contained unique molecular identifiers. TCRdb passed the PCR reads through MiXCR, listing each CDR3 protein once. The sample records hundreds of thousands of distinct CDR3 sequences, 25% to 30% being singletons. For these TCRs, the target antigens are not known. The sequencing input was blood. Receptors were obtained from a girl aged 5 to 17 with multiple sclerosis.

This clonotype has a handful of counts. As DNA, the CDR3 is TGTGCCAGCAGTTATAGGGTGGAGACCCAGTACTTC. Translating it yields CASSYRVETQYF. The gene calls are TRBV6-6 and TRBJ2-5, with unresolved D. Germline CDR1 is MNHNY and CDR2 is SVGAGI (reference sequence). Trimming removed 3 bases at V and 5 bases at J, with 7 bases between. The CDR3 has 12 residues.

This clonotype was detected only a few times. The gene calls are TRBV5-1 and TRBJ2-5; 7 bases are shared with TRBD1. CDR3 size: 13 residues. V lost 4 bases to trimming and J lost 3 bases; unmatched junction nucleotides: 3. The V gene's germline CDR1 is SGHRS and CDR2 YFSETQ. The CDR3 DNA sequence: TGCGCCAGCAGCCCCGGACAGGAAGAGACCCAGTACTTC. Its protein product is CASSPGQEETQYF.

The chain is built from TRBV19 and TRBJ1-1, with a possible D match to TRBD1 (5 bases). Trimming pared 5 bases from V and 0 bases from J, leaving 13 bases between. The CDR3 has 15 residues. Germline CDR1 is LNHDA and CDR2 is SQIVND (reference sequence). The CDR3 nucleotides read TGTGCCAGTAGTGCGCCACGACAGCTGAACACTGAAGCTTTCTTT. It yields the protein CASSAPRQLNTEAFF.

The chain is built from TRBV28 and TRBJ2-7; 7 bases are a match to TRBD2. With 7 bases clipped from V and 5 bases from J, the junction kept 2 bases outside the gene matches. The V gene's germline CDR1 is MDHEN and CDR2 SYDVKM. CDR3 length equals 11 residues. DNA for the CDR3: TGTGCCAGCACGGGGGGACACGAGCAGTACTTC. Translating it yields CASTGGHEQYF.

This clonotype was seen a handful of times. J is TRBJ2-2 and V is TRBV6-1, with D uncertain. V lost 5 bases and J lost 2, with 9 bases in between. The CDR3 runs 14 residues. Germline-derived CDR1 and CDR2 are MNHNS and SASEGT. CDR3 amino acids: CASSPKTNTGELFF. In nucleotides, the CDR3 is TGTGCCAGCAGTCCCAAGACCAACACCGGGGAGCTGTTTTTT.

This clonotype was counted once. The chain couples TRBV6-2 or TRBV6-3 to TRBJ2-5; 7 nucleotides match TRBD2. Germline CDR1 MNHEY, CDR2 SVGEGT. Germline trimming cut 6 bases from V and 0 bases from J; bases unmatched to any gene: 19. The CDR3 consists of 19 residues. This CDR3 reads CASRPGASGKFLYQETQYF. CDR3 sequence (DNA): TGTGCCAGCAGACCTGGGGCTAGCGGAAAATTCTTGTACCAAGAGACCCAGTACTTC.

This chain uses TRBV2 with TRBJ2-1; no reliable D call. The V gene lost 5 bases and the J gene lost 6 bases, with 8 bases spanning the gap. CDR1 is SNHLY and CDR2 is FYNNEI in the germline V gene. CDR3 length equals 12 residues. CDR3 in DNA: TGTGCCAGCAGTAGAAGTAGCAATGAGCAGTTCTTC. Translated, it gives CASSRSSNEQFF.

The chain carries TRBV7-9 and TRBJ2-5; maybe TRBD1 (5 bases). The V and J ends lost 5 bases and 5 bases respectively, with 15 bases between them. The CDR3 loop spans 14 amino acids. CDR1 and CDR2 from the germline V gene are SEHNR and FQNEAQ (reference sequence). CDR3 nucleotides: TGTGCCAGCAGCGCTGTATCCCAGGGCGAGACCCAGTACTTC. Translating gives CASSAVSQGETQYF.